This TCR beta chain was found in a study of PD-L1 blockade in urothelial cancer. CDR1 and CDR2 (germline): SGHVS, FNYEAQ. The CDR3 loop spans 17 amino acids. Deletions cut 4 bases from V and 4 bases from J, with 20 bases between. Time point: pretreatment peripheral blood. Every PCR was spiked with synthetic TCR analog templates. Assay used: immunoSEQ multiplex PCR; TCRdb lists only in-frame clones, some missing. The sample carries 98,000 or so clones, nearly 90% recorded once. This specimen consisted of PBMCs, obtained around atezolizumab (anti-PD-L1) treatment. This receptor was identified in a man in his sixties with urothelial cancer. V gene TRBV7-6 combines with J gene TRBJ2-1, with D possibly being TRBD2 (5 bases). The CDR3 DNA reads TGTGCCAGCAGCTCACGGACTCCTCGCACTTTATACAATGAGCAGTTCTTC. Translating gives CASSSRTPRTLYNEQFF.